A selection of T cell receptor beta chains follows, all from one sample in a study of beta chain features in type 1 diabetes. TCRdb keeps only in-frame clones here, not all; method: immunoSEQ multiplex PCR. The sample consists of around 340,000 clones, approximately 9.7% of them appearing once. The sample comprised central memory CD4+ T cells from blood. The origin of the receptors is a man aged 30-40 years with type 1 diabetes. Both conserved end residues are part of each CDR3. A D gene is named only where the DNA matches it firmly. Not all rows give a size; the values are once, few, many and, for expanded clones, a class.

cdr3_nt cdr3_aa j_call d_call clone_size v_call
TGCGCCAGCAGCCAAGATGGGGGGTTCAGCTATGGCTACACCTTC CASSQDGGFSYGYTF TRBJ1-2 . . TRBV4-3
TGTGCCAGCAGCGCCTACCGGGGGTTATGGGCAGAGACCCAGTACTTC CASSAYRGLWAETQYF TRBJ2-5 . few TRBV27
TGTGCCAGCAGCTTATTGGCGGGGGTCAGAGATACGCAGTATTTT CASSLLAGVRDTQYF TRBJ2-3 TRBD2 many TRBV7-2
TGTGCCAGCAGCTTGGTATCCCCAAGGAGAGGACTTAACTATGGCTACACCTTC CASSLVSPRRGLNYGYTF TRBJ1-2 . . TRBV5-5
TGTGCCAGCAGCCAACTGGACAGCTGGAATTCACCCCTCCACTTT CASSQLDSWNSPLHF TRBJ1-6 . many TRBV14
TGTGCCAGCAGTAAAACAGGGGGAGAGACCCAGTACTTC CASSKTGGETQYF TRBJ2-5 TRBD1 . TRBV6-4
TGTGCCAGCAGCTTAGCCGGGACAGGGGGCAACGAGCAGTACTTC CASSLAGTGGNEQYF TRBJ2-7 TRBD1 few TRBV7-6
TGTGCCAGCAGTGAATCTCCCGAGCGGGATACGCAGTATTTT CASSESPERDTQYF TRBJ2-3 . . TRBV25-1
TGTGCTAGCAGCCTAACAAGGAGCTCCTACGAGCAGTACTTC CASSLTRSSYEQYF TRBJ2-7 . . TRBV7-7
TGCAGCGTTGAAGCAGGGGTAGGGACAGATACGCAGTATTTT CSVEAGVGTDTQYF TRBJ2-3 . . TRBV29-1
TGTGCCATCAGCCCGGGACAGGGGGAGACCCAGTACTTC CAISPGQGETQYF TRBJ2-5 TRBD1 . TRBV10-3
TGTGCCAGCAGCTTAGAAGCGGGGGTGTGGAATGAGCAGTTCTTC CASSLEAGVWNEQFF TRBJ2-1 TRBD2 few TRBV11-2
TGTGCCAGCAGCCAAGGTTTTGGGGGAAAACTGTTTTTT CASSQGFGGKLFF TRBJ1-4 . . TRBV7-9
TGCGCCAGCAGCCAAGGGCCCGGGTCCGGCTACACCTTC CASSQGPGSGYTF TRBJ1-2 . . TRBV4-3
TGTGCCAGCAGTTACTCTACTAGCGGGGGGAAAGATACGCAGTATTTT CASSYSTSGGKDTQYF TRBJ2-3 TRBD2 few TRBV6-5
TGTGCCAGCAGTTATGGGACGGCTCAGTACTTC CASSYGTAQYF TRBJ2-7 . few TRBV6-5
TGTGCCACCCGGGACGTACGTCCGGAGACCCAGTACTTC CATRDVRPETQYF TRBJ2-5 . many TRBV10-3
TGCAGTGCTAGGAGCGGACAGGATCAAGGGTTC CSARSGQDQGF TRBJ2-7 TRBD1 few TRBV20-1
TGTGCCAGCAGCGCCCGACTAGCGGGGGAAGAGACCCAGTACTTC CASSARLAGEETQYF TRBJ2-5 TRBD2 few TRBV7-2
TGCGCCAGCAGCCAAGATGGGGGGTCAGCTGATACGCAGTATTTT CASSQDGGSADTQYF TRBJ2-3 . many TRBV4-1
TGCGCCAGCAGCTTGGAGGGAGTTGATCAGCCCCAGCATTTT CASSLEGVDQPQHF TRBJ1-5 . many TRBV5-1
TGTGCCAGCAGCTTCGGAGGGAGCCCCCACGAGCAGTACTTC CASSFGGSPHEQYF TRBJ2-7 . . TRBV5-4
TGTGCCAGCAGCTTACCCTGGGACACAGATACGCAGTATTTT CASSLPWDTDTQYF TRBJ2-3 . many TRBV7-9
TGTGCCAGCAGTCGACAGGGGTTTTCCTACAATGAGCAGTTCTTC CASSRQGFSYNEQFF TRBJ2-1 TRBD1 many TRBV6-5
TGTGCCTGGACAGGGCCCCCTTTCTCTGGAAACACCATATATTTT CAWTGPPFSGNTIYF TRBJ1-3 . few TRBV30
TGTGCCAGCAGCCAAGCCTTGGGGGTCCAGACAGATACGCAGTATTTT CASSQALGVQTDTQYF TRBJ2-3 . . TRBV4-2
TGTGCCAGCAGTGGGCGGACAGGGGGCGATACGCAGTATTTT CASSGRTGGDTQYF TRBJ2-3 TRBD1 few TRBV6-1
TGCAGTGCTAGTCTGGGGTGGGGAGCTTTCTTT CSASLGWGAFF TRBJ1-1 . . TRBV20-1
TGTGCCAGCAGTGAACTAGCGGGGGGGTCGAATGAGCAGTTCTTC CASSELAGGSNEQFF TRBJ2-1 TRBD2 . TRBV2
TGCGCCAGCAGCTTAGCCTTGAGCTCCTACGAGCAGTACTTC CASSLALSSYEQYF TRBJ2-7 . . TRBV5-1
TGTGCCTGGAGTACCGCGGCGCCCGATACGCAGTATTTT CAWSTAAPDTQYF TRBJ2-3 . . TRBV30
TGTGCCAGCAGCCCAGGGGCGGGGGGCACAGATACGCAGTATTTT CASSPGAGGTDTQYF TRBJ2-3 . few TRBV5-6
TGTGCCTGGAGTACCGAAAACAGGCGTCAGAACACTGAAGCTTTCTTT CAWSTENRRQNTEAFF TRBJ1-1 . . TRBV30
TGTGCCAGCAGAACACAGGGGATGTCCTACGAGCAGTACTTC CASRTQGMSYEQYF TRBJ2-7 TRBD1 many TRBV28
TGTGCCAGCAGCCTACAGGGGACCGGGGAGCTGTTTTTT CASSLQGTGELFF TRBJ2-2 TRBD1 many TRBV14
TGTGCCAGCAGCCCTTGGACAGGGGGCCTAGACATTCAGTACTTC CASSPWTGGLDIQYF TRBJ2-4 TRBD1 . TRBV11-2